A single sample is the source of the 30 T cell receptor beta chains below, sequenced in a study of blood T cell repertoires in COVID-19 (dated by TCRdb to between 2020 and 2021). Receptors were amplified or captured by the immunoSEQ multiplex PCR assay. What TCRdb holds here is the immuneACCESS table cut down to in-frame rearrangements. Part of the clones is not present; checked against another copy, under half of the missing clones reflect an unresolved V gene, and the others are unexplained. The sample table lists about 100,000 clones, roughly nine tenths of them with a count of one. The ten most abundant clones make up 7.4% of the sample. The sequencing sample was made of peripheral blood. These receptors were taken from a man aged 30 to 45 in a cohort sampled during active COVID-19.

The chain recombines TRBV2 with TRBJ1-2; TRBD1 is a possible D gene (5 bases). Between the trimmed V and J ends, which lost 6 bases and 4 bases, there was a span of 9 bases. The germline gives CDR1 SNHLY, CDR2 FYNNEI. The CDR3 contains 12 residues. The CDR3 coding sequence is TGTGCCAGCAGGTTTGGGGCCTATGGCTACACCTTC. Translating it yields CASRFGAYGYTF. The full variable domain, with the rest looked up from reference TRBV2 and TRBJ1-2, is EPEVTQTPSHQVTQMGQEVILRCVPISNHLYFYWYRQILGQKVEFLVSFYNNEISEKSEIFDDQFSVERPDGSNFTLKIRSTKLEDSAMYFCASRFGAYGYTFGSGTRLTVV.

This clone is medium-sized by share. The V call is TRBV6-7, the J call TRBJ1-3; maybe TRBD1 (6 bases). TRBV6-7 is marked as an open reading frame, function uncertain. V lost 10 bases, J lost 0 bases, and 10 bases lay in between. The CDR3 consists of 13 residues. This chain's CDR3 is CANLGGSGNTIYF. The CDR3 DNA sequence: TGTGCCAACCTAGGGGGCTCTGGAAACACCATATATTTT.

The chain joins TRBV6-5 to TRBJ1-2; 7 bases agree with TRBD1. The V gene's germline CDR1 is MNHEY and CDR2 SVGAGI. Germline trimming cut 4 bases from V and 7 bases from J; bases unmatched to any gene: 15. The CDR3 totals 16 residues. CDR3 sequence: CASSSAYRGGVGGYTF. The CDR3 DNA reads as TGTGCCAGCAGTTCAGCGTACAGGGGAGGTGTGGGTGGCTACACCTTC.

This chain connects TRBV29-1 to TRBJ2-1; TRBD2 aligns across 7 bases. The CDR3 contains 14 residues. Looked up from germline, CDR1 is SQVTM and CDR2 is ANQGSEA. The V and J ends lost 6 bases and 2 bases, in that order; junction bases with no gene match: 7. DNA of the CDR3: TGCAGCGTCGGGGGGTTGAGGACCTACAATGAGCAGTTCTTC. The encoded protein is CSVGGLRTYNEQFF.

The CDR3 sequence is CASSPEVSETQYF. CDR3 coding DNA: TGCGCCAGCAGCCCCGAAGTCAGTGAGACCCAGTACTTC. The chain couples TRBV4-3 to TRBJ2-5, with unresolved D. Germline V gives CDR1 LGHNA, CDR2 YSLEER. The CDR3 length is 13 residues. Trimming left V 4 bases short and J 5 bases short, with 11 bases between.

The rearrangement links TRBV10-3 to TRBJ1-6; D is possibly TRBD1 (5 bases). CDR3 length: 14 amino acids. Per germline, CDR1 ENHRY and CDR2 SYGVKD. V gave up 11 bases and J gave up 7 bases, with 18 bases separating them. The CDR3: CAVQREGSNSPLHF. DNA of the CDR3: TGTGCCGTCCAAAGGGAGGGGTCAAATTCACCCCTCCACTTT.

This sequence joins TRBV11-2 and TRBJ2-7; 10 bases are shared with TRBD1. The J segment lost 11 bases and the V segment lost 5 bases, leaving 12 bases of the junction unmatched. The CDR3 length is 14 residues. Germline values: CDR1 SGHAT, CDR2 FQNNGV. The CDR3, as DNA: TGTGCCAGCAGCGGAGTGACAGGGGGCTCGAAGGAGTACTTC. It yields the protein CASSGVTGGSKEYF.

This sequence joins TRBV2 and TRBJ2-1; the match to TRBD1 covers 9 bases. This CDR3 region has 15 residues. V was pared by 1 base and J by 10 bases, with 8 bases of the junction left unmatched. In germline, CDR1 is SNHLY, CDR2 FYNNEI. This CDR3 is CASSEGTGVGREQFF. DNA of the CDR3: TGTGCCAGCAGTGAAGGGACAGGGGTAGGTAGGGAGCAGTTCTTC.

V and J are TRBV11-2 and TRBJ2-1, with 9 nucleotides matching TRBD2. V was pared by 3 bases and J by 1 base, with 1 base of the junction left unmatched. Germline CDR1 SGHAT, CDR2 FQNNGV. CDR3 size: 15 residues. The CDR3 DNA sequence: TGTGCCAGCAGCTTTAGCGGGGGTTCCTACAATGAGCAGTTCTTC. The encoded protein is CASSFSGGSYNEQFF.

The rearrangement links TRBV28 to TRBJ1-1; 10 bases match TRBD1. In germline, CDR1 is MDHEN, CDR2 SYDVKM. J lost 0 bases, V lost 7 bases, and 2 bases had no gene match. This CDR3 has 14 residues. CDR3: CASTTGGMNTEAFF. DNA for the CDR3: TGTGCCAGCACGACAGGGGGCATGAACACTGAAGCTTTCTTT.

The V call is TRBV10-1, the J call TRBJ1-1; tentatively, D is TRBD1 (5 bases). CDR3 length: 16 residues. Germline CDR1 reads WNHNN; CDR2 reads SYGVQD (reference sequence). The V and J ends lost 2 bases and 0 bases respectively, with 13 bases between them. The CDR3 loop reads CASSEVAPGMNTEAFF. The CDR3, as DNA: TGCGCCAGCAGTGAGGTCGCCCCAGGGATGAACACTGAAGCTTTCTTT.

The chain couples TRBV12-3 or TRBV12-4 to TRBJ1-1; D is unresolved. This CDR3 is 13 amino acids long. Trimming stripped 4 bases from V and 8 bases from J, with 14 bases between. CDR3 in amino acids: CASSSGSGGEAFF. In DNA, the CDR3 is TGTGCCAGCAGTTCGGGGTCCGGAGGGGAAGCTTTCTTT.

The V gene is TRBV4-2, the J gene TRBJ2-1; TRBD1 aligns across 7 bases. CDR3 length: 14 residues. Unmatched junction bases numbered 3, after V lost 3 bases and J lost 4 bases. The germline gives CDR1 LGHNA, CDR2 YNFKEQ. CDR3 protein: CASSQDRLYNEQFF. The CDR3 nucleotides read TGTGCCAGCAGCCAGGACAGGTTATACAATGAGCAGTTCTTC.

The chain links TRBV5-5 to TRBJ2-1; 12 bases agree with TRBD2. The trim removed 3 bases at V and 10 bases at J, leaving 8 bases unmatched. CDR1 and CDR2 from the germline V gene are SGHKS and YYEKEE (reference sequence). This CDR3 has 15 residues. The CDR3 nucleotides read TGTGCCAGCAGCTCGCTAGCGGGGGGGCCTGGGGAGCAGTTCTTC. Encoded protein: CASSSLAGGPGEQFF.

This clone was observed a handful of times. This sequence joins TRBV6-5 and TRBJ1-4; 7 bases are a match to TRBD1. CDR3 size: 13 residues. Germline trimming cut 5 bases from V and 7 bases from J; bases unmatched to any gene: 4. Germline V CDR1 and CDR2: MNHEY, SVGAGI. In DNA, the CDR3 is TGTGCCAGCAGTCAGGGACAGAGTGAAAAACTGTTTTTT. Translated, it gives CASSQGQSEKLFF.

This clone was found a few times. V usage is TRBV11-2 and J usage is TRBJ2-7; weak D call: TRBD1 (5 bases). The CDR3 has 15 residues. V was trimmed by 3 bases and J by 5 bases, leaving 17 bases between them. CDR1 and CDR2 from the germline V gene are SGHAT and FQNNGV. CDR3 sequence: CASSFMAGKSHEQYF. DNA for the CDR3: TGTGCCAGCAGCTTTATGGCAGGGAAAAGTCACGAGCAGTACTTC.

The chain employs TRBV11-2 and TRBJ2-7; D remains unclear. The CDR3 has 12 residues. CDR1 is SGHAT and CDR2 is FQNNGV in the germline V gene. V shed 3 bases and J shed 0 bases, with 3 bases lying between them. In nucleotides, the CDR3 is TGTGCCAGCAGCTTCCACTCCTACGAGCAGTACTTC. Amino acids: CASSFHSYEQYF. The complete variable domain, with remaining parts taken from reference TRBV11-2 and TRBJ2-7, reads EAGVAQSPRYKIIEKRQSVAFWCNPISGHATLYWYQQILGQGPKLLIQFQNNGVVDDSQLPKDRFSAERLKGVDSTLKIQPAKLEDSAVYLCASSFHSYEQYFGPGTRLTVT.

V gene TRBV3-1 (or the pseudogene TRBV3-2) combines with J gene TRBJ2-5; 7 bases are shared with TRBD2. This CDR3 has 14 residues. With 4 bases clipped from V and 3 bases from J, the junction kept 5 bases outside the gene matches. The germline V gene has CDR1 LGHDT and CDR2 YNNKEL (reference sequence). CDR3 sequence: CASSLNAGEETQYF. CDR3 nucleotide sequence: TGTGCCAGCAGCCTCAATGCGGGGGAAGAGACCCAGTACTTC.

The chain carries TRBV18 and TRBJ2-2; D might be TRBD2 (7 bases). The germline gives CDR1 KGHSH, CDR2 LQKENI. V lost 3 bases and J lost 1, with 12 bases in between. The CDR3 sequence is 16 residues long. The CDR3 reads CASSPPGGQNTGELFF. The CDR3, as DNA: TGTGCCAGCTCACCTCCCGGGGGGCAGAACACCGGGGAGCTGTTTTTT.

V usage is TRBV7-9 and J usage is TRBJ2-3, with 10 positions matching TRBD1. This CDR3 region has 15 residues. Germline V lookup: CDR1 SEHNR, CDR2 FQNEAQ (reference sequence). With V trimmed by 10 bases and J by 4 bases, 11 bases remained unmatched. The CDR3 loop reads CATGAGTGEADTQYF. The CDR3 DNA reads TGTGCCACCGGGGCGGGGACAGGGGAAGCAGATACGCAGTATTTT.

This clone was detected once. The chain recombines TRBV7-2 with TRBJ1-6; 9 positions match TRBD1. Germline CDR1 SGHTA, CDR2 FQGNSA. The CDR3 covers 16 residues. V shed 5 bases, J shed 9 bases, and the junction held 11 bases outside the gene matches. The CDR3 nucleotides are TGTGCCAGCAGCCAAGCGGGATGGACAGGGGTTTCACCCCTCCACTTT. Translation gives CASSQAGWTGVSPLHF.

The rearrangement links TRBV5-4 to TRBJ1-1; D is unclear. CDR1 and CDR2 from the germline V gene are SGHNT and YYREEE (reference sequence). Trimming took 4 bases from V and 0 from J, leaving 7 bases between them. The CDR3 sequence is 13 residues long. This chain's CDR3 is CASSTEMNTEAFF. As DNA, the CDR3 is TGTGCCAGCAGCACGGAGATGAACACTGAAGCTTTCTTT.

The count of this clone is one. The J gene is TRBJ1-1, the V gene TRBV4-3; 10 nucleotides align to TRBD1. The germline CDR1 and CDR2 sequences are LGHNA and YSLEER. This CDR3 has 17 residues. Trimming cost V 0 bases and J 4 bases; bases outside gene matches: 8. Here the CDR3 DNA reads TGCGCCAGCAGCCAAGACCGAATGACAGGGGGCGGCACTGAAGCTTTCTTT. It is translated as CASSQDRMTGGGTEAFF.

The chain couples TRBV3-1 (or the pseudogene TRBV3-2) to TRBJ2-5, with a possible D match to TRBD1 (8 bases). Germline CDR1 is LGHDT and CDR2 is YNNKEL (reference sequence). This CDR3 contains 14 residues. V shed 4 bases and J shed 5 bases, with 14 bases lying between them. Here the CDR3 reads CASSRGQGGETQYF. The CDR3 DNA reads as TGTGCCAGCAGCCGAGGACAGGGAGGGGAGACCCAGTACTTC.

The chain links TRBV2 to TRBJ1-1, with D uncertain. The CDR3 is 13 amino acids. V was shortened by 6 bases and J by 6 bases, with 14 bases between the two germline ends. CDR1 and CDR2 (germline): SNHLY, FYNNEI. The CDR3 is CASSRTVIAEAFF. CDR3 in DNA: TGTGCCAGCAGCCGTACAGTTATAGCTGAAGCTTTCTTT.

The genes are TRBV6-2 or TRBV6-3 and TRBJ2-7; unclear D gene. V lost 6 bases, J lost 0 bases, and 18 bases lay in between. Germline CDR1 reads MNHEY; CDR2 reads SVGEGT. CDR3 length equals 16 residues. CDR3 sequence reads: CASSRESAADSYEQYF. CDR3 sequence (DNA): TGTGCCAGCAGCCGAGAGAGCGCGGCAGACTCCTACGAGCAGTACTTC.

The chain links TRBV27 to TRBJ2-7, with D tentatively TRBD2 (5 bases). The germline gives CDR1 MNHEY, CDR2 SMNVEV (reference sequence). Trimming took 3 bases from V and 3 from J, leaving 15 bases between them. The CDR3 runs 15 residues. The CDR3, as DNA: TGTGCCAGCAGTTTCCGACCAAGGGCGGGCTACGAGCAGTACTTC. Its translation: CASSFRPRAGYEQYF.

This chain links TRBV2 with TRBJ2-3; 8 positions match TRBD2. The V and J ends lost 4 bases and 2 bases, in that order; junction bases with no gene match: 2. This CDR3 comprises 14 residues. Germline CDR1 and CDR2: SNHLY and FYNNEI. CDR3: CASSGLAYTDTQYF. Written as DNA, the CDR3 is TGTGCCAGCAGTGGACTAGCGTACACAGATACGCAGTATTTT.

For the CDR3, the DNA is TGTGCCAGCAGTGCCTGGCAGGGTAGGCAAGAGACCCAGTACTTC. Its translation is CASSAWQGRQETQYF. V and J are TRBV2 and TRBJ2-5; maybe TRBD1 (5 bases). Germline V lookup: CDR1 SNHLY, CDR2 FYNNEI. The CDR3 totals 15 residues. V shed 4 bases and J shed 2 bases, with 14 bases lying between them.

V is TRBV11-3 and J is TRBJ2-3; 9 bases fit TRBD1. V was clipped by 5 bases and J by 4 bases; unmatched bases: 7. Germline V CDR1 and CDR2: SGHNT, YENEEA. The length of the CDR3 is 15 residues. CDR3: CASSPGQGRSDTQYF. The CDR3 DNA reads as TGTGCCAGCAGCCCGGGACAGGGCCGCTCAGATACGCAGTATTTT.